This TCR beta chain is drawn from a study of CD8 T cells in Susac syndrome. The overall study: When blood was drawn, patients with Susac syndrome were on intravenous immunoglobulin alone, on corticosteroids, or therapy-naive.

Random-hexamer reverse transcription was applied to roughly 0.5 to 1 ug RNA. TCRdb used MiXCR to reprocess the immunoSEQ multiplex PCR reads, holding one entry per CDR3 protein. Of about 75,000 distinct CDR3 sequences listed, roughly 94% are singletons. Study-wide results and caveats: There were 15 to 20 Susac-specific public clones in total CD8+ repertoires and 5 or 6 in CD8+ TEMRA repertoires.

A word on this clonotype: The antigen remains unidentified.

CDR3 length equals 11 residues. Germline V gene lookup returns CDR1 LNHDA and CDR2 SQIVND (reference sequence). Trimming stripped 3 bases from V and 3 bases from J, with 0 bases between. This sequence originates from a human donor with Susac syndrome. This chain uses TRBV19 with TRBJ2-1, with D unclear. Sequencing was performed on CD8+ T cells from PBMCs. The CDR3 sequence: CASSIYNEQFF. Written as DNA, the CDR3 is TGTGCCAGTAGTATCTACAATGAGCAGTTCTTC.